What follows are 20 T cell receptor beta chains derived from one specimen sequenced in a study of OX40 agonist ivuxolimab in advanced cancers. Sequencing used immunoSEQ multiplex PCR; TCRdb keeps in-frame clones, though not all of them. Of some 40,000 clones in the sample, roughly 92% are singletons; the top ten hold 20% to 25%. The specimen comprised CD4+ or CD8+ T cells sorted from blood, sampled in a trial of the OX40 agonist ivuxolimab. These receptor sequences come from an adult with an advanced solid tumor such as melanoma, head and neck, liver or kidney cancer.

V and J are TRBV27 and TRBJ1-6; D is uncertain. CDR1 MNHEY and CDR2 SMNVEV come from the germline V gene (reference sequence). This CDR3 region has 13 residues. V lost 0 bases, J lost 3 bases, and 0 bases lay in between. For the CDR3, the DNA is TGTGCCAGCAGTTTATCCTATAATTCACCCCTCCACTTT. Translation: CASSLSYNSPLHF.

The J gene is TRBJ2-2, the V gene TRBV7-9; D ambiguous. Germline V gene lookup returns CDR1 SEHNR and CDR2 FQNEAQ (reference sequence). V was cut by 11 bases and J by 6 bases, with 4 bases left in between. This CDR3 has 9 residues. This CDR3 reads CAYPGELFF. The CDR3 nucleotides are TGTGCCTACCCCGGGGAGCTGTTTTTT.

V and J are TRBV9 and TRBJ1-4; TRBD1 might be the D (5 bases). The ends were cut back, 2 bases at V and 5 bases at J, with 16 bases in the middle. The germline V gene has CDR1 SGDLS and CDR2 YYNGEE. This CDR3 has 16 amino acids. In nucleotides, the CDR3 is TGTGCCAGCAGCGTCGTCCAAGACAGTGGAAATGAAAAACTGTTTTTT. This translates into CASSVVQDSGNEKLFF. Complete variable domain (other parts from reference TRBV9 and TRBJ1-4): DSGVTQTPKHLITATGQRVTLRCSPRSGDLSVYWYQQSLDQGLQFLIQYYNGEERAKGNILERFSAQQFPDLHSELNLSSLELGDSALYFCASSVVQDSGNEKLFFGSGTQLSVL.

The chain employs TRBV19 and TRBJ2-7, with 12 bases identical to TRBD1. V shed 5 bases and J 7 bases; nucleotides not matched to a gene: 6. CDR3 size: 14 residues. Germline lookup yields CDR1 LNHDA and CDR2 SQIVND (reference sequence). The CDR3 region is CASSPGTGGWEQYF. The DNA of the CDR3 is TGTGCCAGTAGTCCCGGGACAGGGGGCTGGGAGCAGTACTTC.

The CDR3 here is CASSPEGYWEKLFF. In DNA, the CDR3 is TGTGCCAGCAGCCCAGAGGGGTACTGGGAAAAACTGTTTTTT. This sequence joins TRBV7-9 and TRBJ1-4, with D tentatively TRBD1 (5 bases). Looked up from germline, CDR1 is SEHNR and CDR2 is FQNEAQ (reference sequence). Deletions cut 5 bases from V and 8 bases from J, with 15 bases between. The CDR3 is made up of 14 amino acids. Based on the CDR3 plus reference TRBV7-9 and TRBJ1-4, the full variable domain is DTGVSQNPRHKITKRGQNVTFRCDPISEHNRLYWYRQTLGQGPEFLTYFQNEAQLEKSRLLSDRFSAERPKGSFSTLEIQRTEQGDSAMYLCASSPEGYWEKLFFGSGTQLSVL.

In DNA, the CDR3 is TGTGCCAGTAGCTATCCTCAGGGGGAGGGTCCTAATCAGCCCCAGCATTTT. It encodes CASSYPQGEGPNQPQHF. The V gene is TRBV19, the J gene TRBJ1-5; 7 bases match TRBD1. J was trimmed by 4 bases and V by 6 bases; bases with no gene match: 15. This CDR3 has 17 residues. Looked up from germline, CDR1 is LNHDA and CDR2 is SQIVND (reference sequence).

V usage is TRBV9 and J usage is TRBJ2-7; 14 nucleotides agree with TRBD2. The J segment lost 5 bases and the V segment lost 5 bases, leaving 9 bases of the junction unmatched. The V gene's germline CDR1 is SGDLS and CDR2 YYNGEE. The length of the CDR3 is 16 residues. The CDR3 coding sequence is TGTGCCAGCAGTGACGGGACTAGCGGGAGCTTGCACGAGCAGTACTTC. Translated, it gives CASSDGTSGSLHEQYF.

The V gene is TRBV28, the J gene TRBJ1-5; TRBD1 matches 11 bases. The CDR3 is made up of 14 amino acids. The germline V gene has CDR1 MDHEN and CDR2 SYDVKM. V gave up 8 bases and J gave up 7 bases; unmatched junction bases: 7. The CDR3 sequence is CASQGQGAWQPQHF. In DNA form, the CDR3 reads TGTGCCAGCCAAGGACAGGGGGCATGGCAGCCCCAGCATTTT.

This chain connects TRBV27 to TRBJ2-6, with D unclear. Germline V gene sequence: CDR1 MNHEY, CDR2 SMNVEV (reference sequence). Trimming took 9 bases from V and 0 from J, leaving 15 bases between them. The CDR3 contains 16 residues. CDR3 nucleotide sequence: TGTGCCAGTAGTAGGGCTCGGAGCTCTGGGGCCAACGTCCTGACTTTC. This gives the protein CASSRARSSGANVLTF.

The sample holds one count of this clone. The chain combines TRBV7-8 with TRBJ2-5; 11 bases match TRBD2. The CDR3 has 17 amino acids. The germline CDR1 and CDR2 sequences are SGHVS and FQNEAQ. The junction had 10 bases not matched to a gene; V was cut back by 5 bases and J by 2 bases. CDR3: CASSPVAGGPGQETQYF. The CDR3 nucleotides read TGTGCCAGCAGCCCAGTAGCGGGAGGGCCTGGGCAAGAGACCCAGTACTTC.

This clone counts as medium-sized (0.01 to 0.1%). This chain uses TRBV5-4 with TRBJ2-1, with TRBD2 matching over 9 bases. Germline V gene data show CDR1 as SGHNT and CDR2 as YYREEE (reference sequence). The V gene end was trimmed by 4 bases and the J gene end by 5 bases; junction bases not matched to a gene: 7. This CDR3 is built from 15 residues. The CDR3 loop is CASSLVAGDNNEQFF. For the CDR3, the DNA is TGTGCCAGCAGCCTCGTAGCGGGAGACAACAATGAGCAGTTCTTC.

This clone was detected only a few times. The V and J genes are TRBV19 and TRBJ1-2, with a weak D call TRBD1 (5 bases). Trimming pared 6 bases from V and 4 bases from J, leaving 12 bases between. The germline gives CDR1 LNHDA, CDR2 SQIVND (reference sequence). The length of the CDR3 is 13 residues. The CDR3 region is CASSPGLSYGYTF. The DNA for the CDR3 is TGTGCCAGTAGCCCAGGGCTGAGCTATGGCTACACCTTC.

The chain joins TRBV4-1 to TRBJ2-1; maybe TRBD1 (6 bases). The CDR3 sequence is 14 residues long. The germline V gene encodes CDR1 MGHRA and CDR2 YSYEKL. The V gene lost 8 bases and the J gene lost 2 bases, with 13 bases spanning the gap. CDR3 region: CASSGVPTYNEQFF. The CDR3 nucleotides read TGCGCCAGCTCAGGGGTCCCTACCTACAATGAGCAGTTCTTC.

The table lists this clone with a few counts. The rearrangement uses TRBV19 and TRBJ1-2, with D perhaps matching TRBD1 (5 bases). The CDR3 covers 14 residues. V was clipped by 7 bases and J by 6 bases, with 18 bases between them. Germline values: CDR1 LNHDA, CDR2 SQIVND (reference sequence). As DNA, the CDR3 is TGTGCCAGTACCCCAACCGGGGGAATTGATGGCTACACCTTC. Translating gives CASTPTGGIDGYTF.

The J gene is TRBJ1-5, the V gene TRBV19, with TRBD1 as a possible D gene (5 bases). The germline CDR1 and CDR2 sequences are LNHDA and SQIVND (reference sequence). This CDR3 has 14 amino acids. V was trimmed by 5 bases and J by 6 bases, leaving 14 bases between them. CDR3 sequence: CASSPEGVSQPQHF. The CDR3 region has the DNA TGTGCCAGTAGTCCCGAAGGGGTTAGTCAGCCCCAGCATTTT.

The chain combines TRBV5-1 with TRBJ2-7; TRBD2 matches 7 bases. Trimming cost V 5 bases and J 3 bases; bases outside gene matches: 5. Germline CDR1 SGHRS, CDR2 YFSETQ. This CDR3 comprises 13 residues. The CDR3 here is CASSPGTNYEQYF. The DNA for the CDR3 is TGCGCCAGCAGTCCCGGGACTAACTACGAGCAGTACTTC.

The chain couples TRBV2 to TRBJ2-1; weak D call: TRBD1 (6 bases). The CDR3 is 16 amino acids. Germline values: CDR1 SNHLY, CDR2 FYNNEI. V was shortened by 1 base and J by 0 bases, with 10 bases between the two germline ends. In DNA form, the CDR3 reads TGTGCCAGCAGTGAAGGGGACATTTACTCCTACAATGAGCAGTTCTTC. Translated, it gives CASSEGDIYSYNEQFF. The variable domain in full, completed from reference TRBV2 and TRBJ2-1, reads EPEVTQTPSHQVTQMGQEVILRCVPISNHLYFYWYRQILGQKVEFLVSFYNNEISEKSEIFDDQFSVERPDGSNFTLKIRSTKLEDSAMYFCASSEGDIYSYNEQFFGPGTRLTVL.

CDR3 sequence (DNA): TGTGCCAGCAGCTTACAGGGGGTACATGGCTACACCTTC. Its protein is CASSLQGVHGYTF. The chain employs TRBV5-4 and TRBJ1-2, with 8 positions matching TRBD1. The CDR3 is made up of 13 amino acids. The germline CDR1 and CDR2 sequences are SGHNT and YYREEE (reference sequence). J was trimmed by 6 bases and V by 2 bases; bases with no gene match: 3.

The chain has TRBV4-3 and TRBJ2-2; no clear D. Germline lookup yields CDR1 LGHNA and CDR2 YSLEER. Trimming left V 0 bases short and J 3 bases short, with 5 bases between. The CDR3 consists of 14 residues. The CDR3 DNA reads TGCGCCAGCAGCCAAGATCGGTACACCGGGGAGCTGTTTTTT. Protein: CASSQDRYTGELFF.

The chain employs TRBV28 and TRBJ2-5, with 8 bases that match TRBD1. The CDR3 totals 18 residues. Per germline, CDR1 MDHEN and CDR2 SYDVKM. The V gene end was trimmed by 2 bases and the J gene end by 4 bases; junction bases not matched to a gene: 15. The CDR3 here is CASSLVQGAFQSGETQYF. CDR3 nucleotides: TGTGCCAGCAGTTTAGTTCAGGGGGCGTTTCAGAGTGGAGAGACCCAGTACTTC. The complete variable domain, with remaining parts taken from reference TRBV28 and TRBJ2-5, reads DVKVTQSSRYLVKRTGEKVFLECVQDMDHENMFWYRQDPGLGLRLIYFSYDVKMKEKGDIPEGYSVSREKKERFSLILESASTNQTSMYLCASSLVQGAFQSGETQYFGPGTRLLVL.